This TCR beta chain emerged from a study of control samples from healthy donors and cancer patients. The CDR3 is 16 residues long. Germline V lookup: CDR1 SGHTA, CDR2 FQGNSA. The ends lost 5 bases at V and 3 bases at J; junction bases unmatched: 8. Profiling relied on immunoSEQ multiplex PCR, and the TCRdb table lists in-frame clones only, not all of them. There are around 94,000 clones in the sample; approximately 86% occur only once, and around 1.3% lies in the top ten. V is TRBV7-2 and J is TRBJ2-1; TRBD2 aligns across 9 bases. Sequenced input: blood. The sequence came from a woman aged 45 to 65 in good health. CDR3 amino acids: CASSLLSSGGYNEQFF. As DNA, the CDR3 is TGTGCCAGCAGCCTATTGAGTAGCGGGGGCTACAATGAGCAGTTCTTC. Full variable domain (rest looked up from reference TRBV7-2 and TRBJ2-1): GAGVSQSPSNKVTEKGKDVELRCDPISGHTALYWYRQSLGQGLEFLIYFQGNSAPDKSGLPSDRFSAERTGGSVSTLTIQRTQQEDSAVYLCASSLLSSGGYNEQFFGPGTRLTVL.